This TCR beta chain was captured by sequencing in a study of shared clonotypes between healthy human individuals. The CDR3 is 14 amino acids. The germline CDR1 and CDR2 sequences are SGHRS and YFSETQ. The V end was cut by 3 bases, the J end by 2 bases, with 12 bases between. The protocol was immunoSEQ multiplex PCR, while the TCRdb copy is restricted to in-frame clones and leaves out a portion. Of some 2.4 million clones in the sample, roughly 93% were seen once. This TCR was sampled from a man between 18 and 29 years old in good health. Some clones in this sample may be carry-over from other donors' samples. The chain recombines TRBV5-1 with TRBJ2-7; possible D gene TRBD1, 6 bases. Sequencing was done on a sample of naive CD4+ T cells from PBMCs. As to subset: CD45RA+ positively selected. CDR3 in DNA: TGCGCCAGCAGCTCGGGGACATACCCCTACGAGCAGTACTTC. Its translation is CASSSGTYPYEQYF.